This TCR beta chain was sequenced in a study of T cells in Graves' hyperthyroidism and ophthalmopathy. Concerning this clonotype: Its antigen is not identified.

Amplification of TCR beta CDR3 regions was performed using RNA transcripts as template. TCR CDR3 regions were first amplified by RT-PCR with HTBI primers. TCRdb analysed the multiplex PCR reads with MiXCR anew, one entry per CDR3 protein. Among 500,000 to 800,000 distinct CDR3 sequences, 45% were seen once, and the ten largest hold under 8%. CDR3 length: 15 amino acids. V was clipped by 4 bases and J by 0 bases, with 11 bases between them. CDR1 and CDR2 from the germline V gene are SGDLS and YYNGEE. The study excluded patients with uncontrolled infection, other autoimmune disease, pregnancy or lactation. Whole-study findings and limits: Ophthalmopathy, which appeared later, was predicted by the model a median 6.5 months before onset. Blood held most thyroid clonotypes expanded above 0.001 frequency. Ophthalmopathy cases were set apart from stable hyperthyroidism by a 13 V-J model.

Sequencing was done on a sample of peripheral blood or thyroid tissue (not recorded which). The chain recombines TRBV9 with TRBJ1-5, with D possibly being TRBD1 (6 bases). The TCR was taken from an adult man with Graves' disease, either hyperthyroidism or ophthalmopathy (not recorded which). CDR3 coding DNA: TGTGCCAGCAGCCAAGCGGGGGCTAGCAATCAGCCCCAGCATTTT. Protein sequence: CASSQAGASNQPQHF.